This T cell receptor (beta chain) was sequenced for a study of cytomegalovirus exposure and HLA in healthy donors. The overall study: The same platform was used for the 95 to 150 validation repertoires and the roughly 730 first-cohort repertoires, a later analysis reported. Overall study results and limits: Some public TCRs appeared in many individuals, while most sequences were rare. Clusters of TCRs from the first cohort tended to co-occur in the approximately 120 validation repertoires (as a later analysis found). The study listed approximately 160 cytomegalovirus-associated TCR beta chains.

Here immunoSEQ multiplex PCR was the method, and the copy in TCRdb shows in-frame clones only, minus some. Found here are over 150,000 clones, 65% to 90% of them singletons; the top ten hold 20% to 25%. About this clone itself: What it recognizes is unknown.

The receptor was isolated from a man between 18 and 35 years old in good health and CMV-seropositive. Sequences were obtained from PBMCs.

CDR3 in amino acids: CASSLWGQAEAFF. The CDR3 nucleotides are TGTGCCAGCAGCTTGTGGGGGCAGGCTGAAGCTTTCTTT. The rearrangement links TRBV5-4 to TRBJ1-1; D is possibly TRBD1 (6 bases). The V end lost 1 base, the J end lost 6 bases, and 10 bases lay between the germline ends. The germline CDR1 and CDR2 sequences are SGHNT and YYREEE (reference sequence). The CDR3 spans 13 residues. The full variable domain, rest sourced from reference TRBV5-4 and TRBJ1-1, is ETGVTQSPTHLIKTRGQQVTLRCSSQSGHNTVSWYQQALGQGPQFIFQYYREEENGRGNFPPRFSGLQFPNYSSELNVNALELDDSALYLCASSLWGQAEAFFGQGTRLTVV.